These 9 T cell receptor beta chains were sequenced from one sample in a study of cytomegalovirus exposure and HLA in healthy donors. Primers included in the PCR were 60 Vbeta and 13 Jbeta primers. The data were produced by immunoSEQ multiplex PCR, yet TCRdb's version contains in-frame clones alone and is incomplete. The table records about 200,000 clones, around four fifths of them present only once. The sample comprised PBMCs. The origin of the receptors is a woman aged 45-59 years in good health and CMV-seropositive.

A single count supports this clone. The chain carries TRBV12-2 and TRBJ1-2. TRBV12-2 represents a pseudogene. CDR3 size: 14 residues. The CDR3 loop is CASRGGEANYGYTF. The CDR3 DNA reads as TGTGCAAGTCGGGGGGGGGAAGCTAACTATGGCTACACCTTC.

This sequence joins TRBV28 and TRBJ2-1; D is possibly TRBD1 (5 bases). V was cut by 4 bases and J by 1 base, with 8 bases left in between. The length of the CDR3 is 14 residues. CDR1 is MDHEN, CDR2 SYDVKM, per germline. The CDR3 protein is CASSSRVSYNEQFF. The CDR3 DNA reads as TGTGCCAGCAGTTCCAGGGTTTCCTACAATGAGCAGTTCTTC.

V and J are TRBV6-1 and TRBJ1-5, with D maybe TRBD1 (6 bases). Germline CDR1 MNHNS, CDR2 SASEGT. This CDR3 spans 14 amino acids. V was shortened by 2 bases and J by 11 bases, with 16 bases between the two germline ends. The CDR3 is CASSEPDSPRAQHF. As DNA, the CDR3 is TGTGCCAGCAGTGAACCGGACAGCCCCAGGGCCCAGCATTTT.

Notes on this clone: The junction and the germline gene differ at one end; a read error may be behind it. V gene TRBV2 combines with J gene TRBJ1-4; unclear D gene. The CDR3 loop spans 14 amino acids. Germline CDR1 reads SNHLY; CDR2 reads FYNNEI. CDR3 sequence reads: CASIDRATNEKLFF. CDR3 coding DNA: TGTGCCAGCATCGACCGAGCAACTAATGAAAAATTGTTTTTT.

The rearrangement joins TRBV5-1 to TRBJ2-7; 8 nucleotides line up with TRBD1. Germline loops: CDR1 SGHRS, CDR2 YFSETQ. V lost 0 bases, J lost 2 bases, and 4 bases stayed unmatched. The CDR3 extends over 15 amino acids. The CDR3 DNA reads TGCGCCAGCAGCTTGGGACAGGGGCTAACCTACGAGCAGTACTTC. This sequence encodes CASSLGQGLTYEQYF. Full variable domain (outside the CDR3, taken from reference TRBV5-1 and TRBJ2-7): KAGVTQTPRYLIKTRGQQVTLSCSPISGHRSVSWYQQTPGQGLQFLFEYFSETQRNKGNFPGRFSGRQFSNSRSEMNVSTLELGDSALYLCASSLGQGLTYEQYFGPGTRLTVT.

The V gene is TRBV6-5, the J gene TRBJ2-5; 7 bases align to TRBD2. The end of the DNA aligns better with TRBJ2-7, so the J call may be wrong. Per the germline V gene, CDR1 is MNHEY and CDR2 is SVGAGI. The CDR3 sequence is 15 residues long. The CDR3 DNA is TGTGCCAGCAGTCCCCGGGGGGAAAGCTCCTACGAGCAGTACTTC. It encodes CASSPRGESSYEQYF.

This clone has only a few counts. The DNA of the CDR3 is TGTGCCAGCAGCGGACAGGACTATGGCTACACCTTC. This translates into CASSGQDYGYTF. The chain employs TRBV5-6 and TRBJ1-2, with 7 nucleotides matching TRBD1. The ends lost 4 bases at V and 3 bases at J; junction bases unmatched: 0. This CDR3 has 12 amino acids. The germline gives CDR1 SGHDT, CDR2 YYEEEE.

The rearrangement links TRBV4-1 to TRBJ2-5; D perhaps matches TRBD2 (5 bases). V shed 3 bases and J shed 5 bases, with 13 bases lying between them. The CDR3 loop spans 14 amino acids. Germline CDR1 reads MGHRA; CDR2 reads YSYEKL. CDR3 coding DNA: TGCGCCAGCAGCCAGGTGGCACTAGTGGAGACCCAGTACTTC. Residues: CASSQVALVETQYF.

The chain carries TRBV10-3 and TRBJ1-5; D is possibly TRBD1 (5 bases). V was pared by 0 bases and J by 6 bases, with 9 bases between. The CDR3 contains 14 residues. Germline lookup yields CDR1 ENHRY and CDR2 SYGVKD. Here the CDR3 DNA reads TGTGCCATCAGTGAGTCGGGGGAGGGTCAGCCCCAGCATTTT. It codes for CAISESGEGQPQHF.